This record looks at one TCR beta chain sequence and its context. Its antigen has not been determined. Per-base qualities were not stored, and no clone one base away is much larger. The meaning of the sample's time point label: about 28 days (+/-7) after the second vaccine dose. Because spike-specific TCR depth and breadth did not differ between the two schedules, AZD1222 recipients who got a second dose at roughly 4 weeks were pooled with those who got a second dose at roughly 12 weeks. Samples from vaccinated people were obtained from the UK trials COV001 and COV002, which included a single-blind randomized controlled phase 2/3 trial of AZD1222 (ChAdOx1 nCoV-19) in healthy adults. For TCRbeta chain sequencing, PBMC samples from trial participants were taken at day 0 and at day 28 after the second dose. The CDR3 regions of human TCRbeta chains were analyzed by immunosequencing. The authors processed their data as follows. Repertoire TCRs were matched against a reference library of SARS-CoV-2-specific TCRs generated with the MIRA antigen-specificity platform. Breadth was defined as the fraction of unique TCRs that were SARS-CoV-2-associated, and depth was defined as the fraction of total T cells that were SARS-CoV-2-associated. Using the MIRA data, each spike-specific TCR was assigned both to the spike region to which the TCR was reactive and to a CD4 or CD8 class. Log10-transformed breadth and depth values were compared by one-way ANOVA with Sidak's multiple comparisons tests. As stored in TCRdb, this immuneACCESS dataset retains in-frame rearrangements with V and J assigned. A fraction of the clones does not appear; measured against another copy, unresolved V genes explain less than half of the discrepancy, and the remainder lacks a known reason. The DNA was the basis for D and trimming; V, J and clone size are from that table. The sample table contains just over 90,000 clones; only one count was recorded for around 89% of them. The ten largest clones capture about 2.4% of the sample.

Its CDR3 holds 13 amino acids, cysteine through phenylalanine. Only the CDR3 part of the read is kept: 39 bases, read in frame from the first base. CDR1 SGHVS and CDR2 FQNEAQ are derived from the germline V gene. V is shortened by 6 bases, J by 6 bases, and the region joining them spans 14 bases. The data originate from a study of T cell responses to AZD1222 COVID-19 vaccine (dated by TCRdb to the early 2020s). Regarding the complete study: TCR sequencing was performed for 230 to 250 trial participants, of whom roughly 200 were given two doses of AZD1222 and 26 were given two doses of MenACWY control vaccine. Trial participants were enrolled into age subgroups of 18-55, 56-69 and 70-plus years, which contained around 150, 28 and 57 TCR-sequenced participants, respectively.

What the work shows at the level of the full study, not this receptor alone: Because no samples from the day 14 peak response were available, repertoires could be characterized only after the peak T cell response. The whole spike protein was spanned by vaccine-associated CD4 TCRs, and dominant responses were seen in regions 160-218 and 743-854. Participants were mostly white British, with more females than males. The authors suggested clonal diversity may have been underestimated. Conclusions about previously exposed vaccinees were limited because only 5 or 6 AZD1222 recipients were SARS-CoV-2 seropositive at baseline. After two AZD1222 doses, both the breadth and the depth of spike-specific TCRs were significantly higher than at day 0 and than in MenACWY recipients. Reportedly, close to half of the unique spike-specific TCRs recognized epitopes lying outside the regions that are mutated in the B.1.351 and B.1.1.7 variants. In the small 56-69-year group, the increase in depth fell short of significance, most likely because of low power.

The sample here was peripheral blood, taken 28 days after the second AZD1222 dose. This chain joins TRBV7-8 to TRBJ1-1; too little of a D gene remains to name it. This TCR derives from an adult who received the AZD1222 COVID-19 vaccine. At the DNA level, the sequence is TGTGCCAGCAGTACCCTCAAGACTGCTGAAGCTTTCTTT. Its coded protein is CASSTLKTAEAFF.